This T cell receptor (beta chain) was captured by sequencing in a study of T cells in Graves' hyperthyroidism and ophthalmopathy. This clonotype occurred a few times. Germline CDR1 and CDR2: MNHNS and SASEGT. The length of the CDR3 is 12 residues. V lost 8 bases and J lost 0, with 5 bases in between. TCR beta CDR3 regions were amplified from RNA. The HTBI primer set drove a first-round RT-PCR of the TCR CDR3. One entry per CDR3 protein, called by TCRdb with MiXCR from the multiplex PCR reads. The sample yields under 400,000 distinct CDR3 sequences, more than 20% seen once. The rearrangement uses TRBV6-1 and TRBJ1-3; D not certain. The clonotype comes from a man aged 50 to 59 with Graves' hyperthyroidism. The source material was blood. CDR3 residues: CASRPSGNTIYF. In nucleotides, the CDR3 is TGTGCCAGCCGTCCCTCTGGAAACACCATATATTTT.